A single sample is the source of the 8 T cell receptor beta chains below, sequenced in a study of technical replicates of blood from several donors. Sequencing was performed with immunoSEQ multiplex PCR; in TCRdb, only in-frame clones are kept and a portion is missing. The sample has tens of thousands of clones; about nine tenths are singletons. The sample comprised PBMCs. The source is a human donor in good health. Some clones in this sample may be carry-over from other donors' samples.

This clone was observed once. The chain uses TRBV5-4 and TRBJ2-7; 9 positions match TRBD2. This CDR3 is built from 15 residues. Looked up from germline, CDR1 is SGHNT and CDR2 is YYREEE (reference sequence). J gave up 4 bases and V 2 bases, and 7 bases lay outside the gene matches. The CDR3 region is CASSFSGRTIYEQYF. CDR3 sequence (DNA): TGTGCCAGCAGCTTCAGCGGGAGGACTATTTACGAGCAGTACTTC.

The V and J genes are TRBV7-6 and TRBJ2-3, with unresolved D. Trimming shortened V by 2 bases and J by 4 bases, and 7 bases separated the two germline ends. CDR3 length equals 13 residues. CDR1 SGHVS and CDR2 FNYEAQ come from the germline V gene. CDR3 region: CASSLMASDTQYF. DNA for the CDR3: TGTGCCAGCAGCTTAATGGCCTCAGATACGCAGTATTTT. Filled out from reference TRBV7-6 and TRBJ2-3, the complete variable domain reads GAGVSQSPRYKVTKRGQDVALRCDPISGHVSLYWYRQALGQGPEFLTYFNYEAQQDKSGLPNDRFSAERPEGSISTLTIQRTEQRDSAMYRCASSLMASDTQYFGPGTRLTVL.

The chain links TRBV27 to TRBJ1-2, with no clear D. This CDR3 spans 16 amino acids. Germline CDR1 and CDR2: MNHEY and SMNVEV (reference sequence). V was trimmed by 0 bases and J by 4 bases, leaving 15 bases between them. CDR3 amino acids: CASSLSGAGEGYGYTF. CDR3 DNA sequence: TGTGCCAGCAGTTTATCGGGTGCCGGGGAGGGCTATGGCTACACCTTC.

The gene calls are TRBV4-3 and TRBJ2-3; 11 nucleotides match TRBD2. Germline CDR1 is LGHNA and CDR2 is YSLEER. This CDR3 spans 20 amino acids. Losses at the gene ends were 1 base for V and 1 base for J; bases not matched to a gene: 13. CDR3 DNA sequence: TGCGCCAGCAGCCAAGGAGTACTAGCGGGAGATTGGGTGGGCACAGATACGCAGTATTTT. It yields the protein CASSQGVLAGDWVGTDTQYF.

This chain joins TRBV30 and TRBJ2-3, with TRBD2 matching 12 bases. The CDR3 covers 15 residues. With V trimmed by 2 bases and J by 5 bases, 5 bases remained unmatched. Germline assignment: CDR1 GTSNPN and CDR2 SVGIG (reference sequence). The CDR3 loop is CAWSTPGLAGDTQYF. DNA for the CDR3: TGTGCCTGGAGTACGCCGGGACTAGCGGGAGATACGCAGTATTTT.

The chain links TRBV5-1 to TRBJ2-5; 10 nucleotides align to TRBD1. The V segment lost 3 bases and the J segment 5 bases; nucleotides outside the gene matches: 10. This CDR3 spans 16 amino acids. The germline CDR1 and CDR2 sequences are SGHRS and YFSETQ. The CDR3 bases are TGCGCCAGCAGCTCACTCCGGGACAGGGGCTTGGAGACCCAGTACTTC. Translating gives CASSSLRDRGLETQYF.

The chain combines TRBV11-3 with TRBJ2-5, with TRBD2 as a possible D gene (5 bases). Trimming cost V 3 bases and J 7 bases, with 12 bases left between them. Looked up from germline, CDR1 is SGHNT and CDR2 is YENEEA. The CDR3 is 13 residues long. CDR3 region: CASSFQLDGTQYF. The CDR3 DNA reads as TGTGCCAGCAGCTTTCAACTAGACGGGACCCAGTACTTC. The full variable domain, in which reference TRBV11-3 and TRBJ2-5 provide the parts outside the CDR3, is EAGVVQSPRYKIIEKKQPVAFWCNPISGHNTLYWYLQNLGQGPELLIRYENEEAVDDSQLPKDRFSAERLKGVDSTLKIQPAELGDSAVYLCASSFQLDGTQYFGPGTRLLVL.

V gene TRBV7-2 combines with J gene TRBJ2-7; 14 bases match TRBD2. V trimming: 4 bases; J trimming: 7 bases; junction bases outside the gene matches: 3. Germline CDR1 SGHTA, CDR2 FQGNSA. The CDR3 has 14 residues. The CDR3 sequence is CASSWGTSGSEQYF. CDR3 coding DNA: TGTGCCAGCAGCTGGGGGACTAGCGGGAGTGAGCAGTACTTC.